This T cell receptor (beta chain) was obtained from a study of CD8+ T cells in alopecia areata. Study-level background: Those patients who were treated received oral tofacitinib, which was given at 5 to 10 mg twice daily for moderate-to-severe alopecia areata. Findings of the study overall: Patients showed less clear TCR sequence sharing than mice, possibly partly because of HLA diversity.

This CDR3 has 15 amino acids. J gave up 3 bases and V 3 bases, and 5 bases lay outside the gene matches. Germline-derived CDR1 and CDR2 are SEHNR and FQNEAQ (reference sequence). RNA extraction was followed by reverse transcription into cDNA, which acted as the sequencing template. Sequenced by immunoSEQ multiplex PCR; TCRdb stores in-frame clones only, minus some. The top ten clones hold roughly 0.9% of a sample with about 140,000 clones, about 47% of them seen once. Lesional scalp punch biopsies and peripheral blood were collected from alopecia areata patients. Notes on this clone: What it recognizes is unknown.

The TCR was taken from a human donor with alopecia areata. The chain has TRBV7-9 and TRBJ2-7, with 10 nucleotides matching TRBD1. The sample consisted of CD4+ T cells sorted from blood, taken at week 0. The CDR3 region is CASSFGQGGLYEQYF. CDR3 in DNA: TGTGCCAGCAGCTTTGGACAGGGGGGGCTCTACGAGCAGTACTTC.